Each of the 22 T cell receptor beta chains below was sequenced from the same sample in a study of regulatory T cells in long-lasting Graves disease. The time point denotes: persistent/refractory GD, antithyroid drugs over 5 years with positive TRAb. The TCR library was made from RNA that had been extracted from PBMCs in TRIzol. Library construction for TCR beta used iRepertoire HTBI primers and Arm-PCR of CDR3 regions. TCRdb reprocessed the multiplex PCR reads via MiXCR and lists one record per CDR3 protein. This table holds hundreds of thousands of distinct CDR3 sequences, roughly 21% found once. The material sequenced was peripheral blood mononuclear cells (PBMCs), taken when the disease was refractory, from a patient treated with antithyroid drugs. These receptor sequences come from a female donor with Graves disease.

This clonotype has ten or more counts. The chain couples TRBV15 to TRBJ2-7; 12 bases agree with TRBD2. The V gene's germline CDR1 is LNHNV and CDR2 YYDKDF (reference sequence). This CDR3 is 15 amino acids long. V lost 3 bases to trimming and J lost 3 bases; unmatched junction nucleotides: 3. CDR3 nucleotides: TGTGCCACCAGCAGTCCGACTAGCGGGAGCTACGAGCAGTACTTC. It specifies CATSSPTSGSYEQYF. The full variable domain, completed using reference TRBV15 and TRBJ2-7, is DAMVIQNPRYQVTQFGKPVTLSCSQTLNHNVMYWYQQKSSQAPKLLFHYYDKDFNNEADTPDNFQSRRPNTSFCFLDIRSPGLGDTAMYLCATSSPTSGSYEQYFGPGTRLTVT.

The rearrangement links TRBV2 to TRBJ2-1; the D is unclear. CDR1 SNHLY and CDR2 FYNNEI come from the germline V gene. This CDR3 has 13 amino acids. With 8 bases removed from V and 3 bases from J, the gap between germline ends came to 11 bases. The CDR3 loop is CASVRLGYNEQFF. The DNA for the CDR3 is TGTGCCAGCGTAAGGTTGGGCTACAATGAGCAGTTCTTC.

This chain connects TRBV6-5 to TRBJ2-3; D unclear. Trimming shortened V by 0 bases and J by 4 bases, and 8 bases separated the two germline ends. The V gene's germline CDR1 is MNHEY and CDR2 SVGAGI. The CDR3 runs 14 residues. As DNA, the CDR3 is TGTGCCAGCAGTTACTCGAGACTGCCAGATACGCAGTATTTT. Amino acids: CASSYSRLPDTQYF.

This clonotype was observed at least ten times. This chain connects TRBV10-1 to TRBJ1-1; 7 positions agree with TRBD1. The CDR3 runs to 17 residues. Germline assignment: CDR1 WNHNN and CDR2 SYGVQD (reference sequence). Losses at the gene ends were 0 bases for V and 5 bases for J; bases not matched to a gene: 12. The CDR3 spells CASSESKYDRVRTEAFF. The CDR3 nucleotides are TGCGCCAGCAGTGAGTCGAAATACGACAGGGTACGAACTGAAGCTTTCTTT.

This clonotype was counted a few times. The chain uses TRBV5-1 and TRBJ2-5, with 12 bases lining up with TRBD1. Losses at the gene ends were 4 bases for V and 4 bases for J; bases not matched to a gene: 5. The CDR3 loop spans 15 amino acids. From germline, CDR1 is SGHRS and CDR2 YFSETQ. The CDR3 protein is CASSDGTGGGETQYF. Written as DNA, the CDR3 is TGCGCCAGCAGCGACGGGACAGGGGGCGGAGAGACCCAGTACTTC.

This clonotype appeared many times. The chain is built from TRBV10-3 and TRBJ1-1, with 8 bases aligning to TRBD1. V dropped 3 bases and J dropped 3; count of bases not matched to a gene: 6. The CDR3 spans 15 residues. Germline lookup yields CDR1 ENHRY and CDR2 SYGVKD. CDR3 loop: CAISDRDRMYTEAFF. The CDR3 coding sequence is TGTGCCATCAGTGATAGGGACAGGATGTACACTGAAGCTTTCTTT.

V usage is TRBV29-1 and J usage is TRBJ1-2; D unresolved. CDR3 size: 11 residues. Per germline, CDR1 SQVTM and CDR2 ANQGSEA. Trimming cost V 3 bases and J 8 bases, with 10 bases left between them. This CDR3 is CSVDREEGYTF. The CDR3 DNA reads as TGCAGCGTTGATAGGGAAGAAGGCTACACCTTC.

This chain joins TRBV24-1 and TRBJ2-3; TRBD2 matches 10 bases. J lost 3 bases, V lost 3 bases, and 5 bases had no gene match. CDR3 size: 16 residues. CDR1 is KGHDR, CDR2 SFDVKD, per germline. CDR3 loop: CATSDTGTSVTDTQYF. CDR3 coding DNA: TGTGCCACCAGTGATACCGGGACTAGCGTGACAGATACGCAGTATTTT.

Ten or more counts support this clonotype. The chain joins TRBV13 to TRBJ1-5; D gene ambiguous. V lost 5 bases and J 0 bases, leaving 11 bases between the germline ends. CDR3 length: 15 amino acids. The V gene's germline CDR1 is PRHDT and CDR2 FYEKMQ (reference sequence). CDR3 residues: CASSTRRYSNQPQHF. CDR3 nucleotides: TGTGCCAGCAGCACTAGACGATATAGCAATCAGCCCCAGCATTTT.

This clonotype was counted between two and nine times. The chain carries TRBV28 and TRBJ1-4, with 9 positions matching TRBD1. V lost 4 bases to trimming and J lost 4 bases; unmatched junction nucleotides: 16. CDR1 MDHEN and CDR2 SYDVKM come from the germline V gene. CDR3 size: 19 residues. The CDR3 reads CASSSSSSRTGALNEKLFF. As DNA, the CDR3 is TGTGCCAGCAGTTCATCCTCCTCTCGGACAGGGGCCCTTAATGAAAAACTGTTTTTT.

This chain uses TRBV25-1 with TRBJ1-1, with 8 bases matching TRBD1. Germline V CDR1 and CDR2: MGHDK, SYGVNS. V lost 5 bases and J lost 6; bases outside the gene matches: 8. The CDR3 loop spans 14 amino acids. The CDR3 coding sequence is TGTGCCAGCAGTTCCTACAGGGGGGCGGCTGAAGCTTTCTTT. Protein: CASSSYRGAAEAFF.

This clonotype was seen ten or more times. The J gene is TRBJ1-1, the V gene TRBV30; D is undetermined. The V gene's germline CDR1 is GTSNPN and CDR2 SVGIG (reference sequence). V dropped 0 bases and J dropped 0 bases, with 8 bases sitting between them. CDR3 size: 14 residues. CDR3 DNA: TGTGCCTGGAGTGTACGGCGGATGAACACTGAAGCTTTCTTT. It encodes CAWSVRRMNTEAFF.

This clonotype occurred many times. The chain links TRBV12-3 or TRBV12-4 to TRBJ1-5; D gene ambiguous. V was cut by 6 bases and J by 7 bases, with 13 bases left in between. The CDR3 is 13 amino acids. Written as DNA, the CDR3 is TGTGCCAGCAGCCCCACCCTTGGGCAGCCCCAGCATTTT. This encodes CASSPTLGQPQHF.

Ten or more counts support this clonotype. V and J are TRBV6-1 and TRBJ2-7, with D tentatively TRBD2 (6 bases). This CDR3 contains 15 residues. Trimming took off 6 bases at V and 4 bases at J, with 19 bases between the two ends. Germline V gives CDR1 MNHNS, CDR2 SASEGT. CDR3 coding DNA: TGTGCCAGCAGAGACCCAGGAGGGGACCCGTACGAGCAGTACTTC. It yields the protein CASRDPGGDPYEQYF.

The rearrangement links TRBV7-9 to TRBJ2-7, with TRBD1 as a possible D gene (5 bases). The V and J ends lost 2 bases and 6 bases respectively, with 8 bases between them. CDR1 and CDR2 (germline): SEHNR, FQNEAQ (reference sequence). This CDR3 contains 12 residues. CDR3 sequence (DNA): TGTGCCAGCAGCTTACAGGGTACCGAGCAGTACTTC. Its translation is CASSLQGTEQYF.

The chain's CDR3 is CAWERLVRYEQYF. The CDR3 DNA is TGTGCCTGGGAAAGACTAGTTCGCTACGAGCAGTACTTC. This chain uses TRBV30 with TRBJ2-7; a weak D match, TRBD2 (6 bases). The CDR3 has 13 amino acids. CDR1 is GTSNPN, CDR2 SVGIG, per germline (reference sequence). Trimming removed 5 bases at V and 3 bases at J, with 14 bases between.

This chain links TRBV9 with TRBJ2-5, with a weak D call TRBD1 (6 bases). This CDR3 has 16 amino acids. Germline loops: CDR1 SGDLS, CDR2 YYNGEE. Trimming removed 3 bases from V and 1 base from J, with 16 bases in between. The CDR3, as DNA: TGTGCCAGCAGCGCGTGGTCAGGGGTGGGCCAAGAGACCCAGTACTTC. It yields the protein CASSAWSGVGQETQYF.

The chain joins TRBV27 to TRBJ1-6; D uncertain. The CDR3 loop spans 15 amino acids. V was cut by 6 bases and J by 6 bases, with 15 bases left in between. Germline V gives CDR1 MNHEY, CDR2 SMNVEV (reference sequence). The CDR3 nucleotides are TGTGCCAGCAGCTTCGGTAGGCCGCTTAATTCACCCCTCCACTTT. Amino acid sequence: CASSFGRPLNSPLHF.

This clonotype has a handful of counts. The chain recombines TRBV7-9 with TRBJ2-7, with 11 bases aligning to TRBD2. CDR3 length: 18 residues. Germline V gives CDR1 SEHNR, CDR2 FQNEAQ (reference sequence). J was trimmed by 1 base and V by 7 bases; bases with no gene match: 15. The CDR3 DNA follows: TGTGCCAGCACCCGCAAAGGTTTAGCGGGAGGGTTTTCCTACGAGCAGTACTTC. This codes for CASTRKGLAGGFSYEQYF.

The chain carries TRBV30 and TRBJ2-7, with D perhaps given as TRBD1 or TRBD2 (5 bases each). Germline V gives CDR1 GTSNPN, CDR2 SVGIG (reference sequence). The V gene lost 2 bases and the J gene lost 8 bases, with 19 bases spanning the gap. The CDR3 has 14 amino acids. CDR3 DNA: TGTGCCTGGAGTAGCACGAGGGCACAGGCCAAGCAGTACTTC. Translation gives CAWSSTRAQAKQYF.

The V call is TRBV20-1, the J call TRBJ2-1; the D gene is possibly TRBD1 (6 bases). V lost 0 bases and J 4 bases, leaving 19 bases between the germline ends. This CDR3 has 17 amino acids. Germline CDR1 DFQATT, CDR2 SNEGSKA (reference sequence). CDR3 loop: CSARDNRAGANYNEQFF. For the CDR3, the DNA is TGCAGTGCTAGAGATAACAGGGCAGGAGCGAATTACAATGAGCAGTTCTTC.

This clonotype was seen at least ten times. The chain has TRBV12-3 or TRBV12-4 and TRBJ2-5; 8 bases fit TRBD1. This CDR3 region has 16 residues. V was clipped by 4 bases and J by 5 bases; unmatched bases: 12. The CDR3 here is CASSSRDRGHLETQYF. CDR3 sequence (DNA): TGTGCCAGCAGTTCCAGAGACAGGGGCCATCTGGAGACCCAGTACTTC.